These T cell receptor beta chains were read from a single sample in a study of metastatic and nonmetastatic thyroid tumors. Using MiXCR, TCRdb reanalyzed the PCR reads. The sample records tens of thousands of clones, 25% being singletons. Input material: blood. The receptors here all came from a female donor with papillary thyroid cancer or a benign thyroid nodule (not recorded which). Some clones in this sample may be carry-over from other donors' samples. The CDR3 runs from the conserved cysteine through the conserved F or W. The D gene is left open where the match is weak. For some rows the clone size is stated as once, few or many, or as a class when expanded; others skip it.

cdr3_length	clone_size	v_call	j_call	d_call	cdr3_aa	cdr3_nt
13	.	TRBV24-1	TRBJ2-5	.	CATTGTGIETQYF	TGCGCCACCACAGGGACTGGAATCGAGACCCAGTACTTC
14	many	TRBV12-3/TRBV12-4	TRBJ2-2	.	CASSFTGNTGELFF	TGTGCCAGCAGTTTTACAGGGAACACCGGGGAGCTGTTTTTT
16	medium-sized	TRBV12-3/TRBV12-4	TRBJ2-7	TRBD2	CASSLPPGLAGYEQYF	TGTGCCAGCAGCCTTCCCCCGGGACTAGCGGGGTACGAGCAGTACTTC
14	many	TRBV6-1	TRBJ1-5	.	CASDRWASNQPQHF	TGTGCCAGTGATAGGTGGGCAAGCAATCAGCCCCAGCATTTT
16	.	TRBV11-3	TRBJ2-5	TRBD2	CASSLGGLAGLETQYF	TGTGCCAGCAGCTTAGGTGGACTAGCGGGATTAGAGACCCAGTACTTC
12	many	TRBV6-1	TRBJ2-3	.	CASSDGTDTQYF	TGTGCCAGCAGTGACGGGACAGATACGCAGTATTTT
15	once	TRBV11-3	TRBJ2-7	.	CASSYRQRSSYEQYF	TGTGCCAGCAGCTATAGACAGAGAAGCTCCTACGAGCAGTACTTC
14	many	TRBV20-1	TRBJ2-5	.	CSATPAHLQETQYF	TGCAGTGCCACCCCGGCGCACCTCCAAGAGACCCAGTACTTC
14	many	TRBV19	TRBJ2-2	.	CASSSPGDTGELFF	TGTGCCAGTAGTAGTCCGGGAGACACCGGGGAGCTGTTTTTT
15	.	TRBV7-2	TRBJ1-1	TRBD1	CASSNRGSVNTEAFF	TGTGCCAGCAGCAACAGGGGCTCCGTAAACACTGAAGCTTTCTTT
13	many	TRBV19	TRBJ1-2	TRBD1	CASDQGANYGYTF	TGTGCCAGTGATCAGGGGGCGAACTATGGCTACACCTTC
14	.	TRBV7-2	TRBJ2-3	TRBD2	CASSLRLTRETQYF	TGTGCCAGCAGCCTGCGACTAACGCGGGAGACCCAGTATTTT
12	.	TRBV30	TRBJ1-1	.	CAWSVPGRQAFF	TGTGCCTGGAGTGTGCCGGGACGGCAAGCTTTCTTT
14	.	TRBV28	TRBJ2-7	.	CASIQHGAAYEQYF	TGTGCCAGCATACAACATGGGGCGGCCTACGAGCAGTACTTC
15	many	TRBV3-1	TRBJ1-2	TRBD1	CASSQEARGRDGYTF	TGTGCCAGCAGCCAAGAAGCCAGGGGGCGGGATGGCTACACCTTC
16	many	TRBV9	TRBJ2-3	TRBD2	CASSVAAGGPSDTQYF	TGTGCCAGCAGCGTAGCCGCGGGAGGGCCCTCAGATACGCAGTATTTT
12	many	TRBV2	TRBJ1-5	.	CASSVLGQPQHF	TGTGCCAGCAGTGTTTTAGGTCAGCCCCAGCATTTT
11	many	TRBV5-1	TRBJ2-5	.	CASTGGETQYF	TGCGCCAGCACTGGGGGGGAGACCCAGTACTTC
14	.	TRBV7-8	TRBJ2-5	.	CASSWGDGQETQYF	TGTGCCAGCAGCTGGGGGGACGGCCAAGAGACCCAGTACTTC
15	many	TRBV24-1	TRBJ2-5	.	CATSIRTGGSETQYF	TGTGCCACCAGCATTAGGACGGGGGGCTCCGAGACCCAGTACTTC
15	.	TRBV28	TRBJ2-4	.	CASRSPEGRKNIQYF	TGTGCCAGCAGATCACCTGAGGGGAGGAAAAACATTCAGTACTTC
16	many	TRBV11-1	TRBJ2-3	TRBD2	CASSLVLAGPTDTQYF	TGTGCCAGCAGCTTAGTACTAGCGGGACCCACAGATACGCAGTATTTT
15	many	TRBV5-1	TRBJ1-6	.	CASRDGSSYNSPLHF	TGCGCCAGCAGGGACGGAAGCTCCTATAATTCACCCCTCCACTTT
18	.	TRBV9	TRBJ2-5	.	CASSVATKGGGHKETQYF	TGTGCCAGCAGCGTAGCCACTAAGGGTGGGGGCCACAAAGAGACCCAGTACTTC
14	many	TRBV29-1	TRBJ2-1	TRBD1	CSVDRDRGYNEQFF	TGCAGCGTGGACCGGGACAGGGGTTACAATGAGCAGTTCTTC
14	many	TRBV11-3	TRBJ1-1	TRBD1	CASSLTGMNTEAFF	TGTGCCAGCAGCCTGACAGGGATGAACACTGAAGCTTTCTTT
14	many	TRBV20-1	TRBJ2-7	.	CSARLVGQNYEQYF	TGCAGTGCTAGATTGGTAGGGCAGAACTACGAGCAGTACTTC
15	.	TRBV11-2	TRBJ1-2	.	CASTPLRTGNYGYTF	TGTGCCAGCACCCCCCTACGCACAGGGAACTATGGCTACACCTTC
15	many	TRBV6-1	TRBJ1-1	TRBD1	CASSEAPGQHTEAFF	TGTGCCAGCAGTGAAGCCCCGGGACAGCACACTGAAGCTTTCTTT
16	many	TRBV19	TRBJ2-1	TRBD2	CASSIGLGLGYNEQFF	TGTGCCAGTAGTATAGGCTTGGGACTAGGCTACAATGAGCAGTTCTTC
15	medium-sized	TRBV6-1	TRBJ2-7	.	CASSEAPGVSYEQYF	TGTGCCAGCAGTGAAGCTCCAGGGGTCTCCTACGAGCAGTACTTC
12	medium-sized	TRBV6-1	TRBJ2-7	.	CASSEYGYEQYF	TGTGCCAGCAGTGAATACGGCTACGAGCAGTACTTC
15	many	TRBV29-1	TRBJ2-1	.	CSVEDYVATYNEQFF	TGCAGCGTTGAAGATTATGTTGCGACTTACAATGAGCAGTTCTTC
17	many	TRBV3-1	TRBJ2-7	TRBD2	CASSQLRGSGRMYEQYF	TGTGCCAGCAGCCAGTTGCGTGGGAGCGGGAGAATGTACGAGCAGTACTTC
16	many	TRBV15	TRBJ1-5	.	CATSRDRAGGNQPQHF	TGTGCCACCAGCAGAGATAGGGCAGGAGGCAATCAGCCCCAGCATTTT
16	many	TRBV11-1	TRBJ2-7	TRBD2	CASSLAGTSGSKEQYF	TGTGCCAGCAGCTTAGCGGGGACTAGCGGGAGTAAAGAGCAGTACTTC
16	many	TRBV10-2	TRBJ1-5	.	CASSAGPLYSNQPQHF	TGCGCCAGCAGTGCGGGGCCTCTTTATAGCAATCAGCCCCAGCATTTT
15	many	TRBV7-9	TRBJ2-3	.	CASSLIGSGTDTQYF	TGTGCCAGCAGCTTAATCGGGAGTGGCACAGATACGCAGTATTTT
14	.	TRBV6-1	TRBJ2-7	.	CASGKDLVSSEQYF	TGTGCCAGCGGCAAGGACTTGGTCTCCTCCGAGCAGTACTTC
18	many	TRBV20-1	TRBJ2-2	TRBD2	CSAYQYRTSGGNTGELFF	TGCAGTGCTTACCAATACAGAACTAGCGGGGGGAACACCGGGGAGCTGTTTTTT
15	medium-sized	TRBV6-2/TRBV6-3	TRBJ1-1	TRBD1	CASRPLDRLNTEAFF	TGTGCCAGCAGACCCTTGGACAGGCTGAACACTGAAGCTTTCTTT
16	medium-sized	TRBV6-1	TRBJ2-7	TRBD2	CASSELLALSSYEQYF	TGTGCCAGCAGTGAATTACTAGCGCTTAGCTCCTACGAGCAGTACTTC
15	many	TRBV4-3	TRBJ2-1	.	CASSHQTSSYNEQFF	TGCGCCAGCAGCCACCAGACTAGCTCCTACAATGAGCAGTTCTTC
16	.	TRBV4-1	TRBJ1-4	.	CASSQGRGGLVEKLFF	TGCGCCAGCAGCCAAGGGCGGGGGGGGCTTGTTGAAAAACTGTTTTTT
14	medium-sized	TRBV20-1	TRBJ1-2	TRBD1	CSATTGGGDYGYTF	TGCAGTGCTACAACAGGGGGCGGTGACTATGGCTACACCTTC
15	many	TRBV27	TRBJ1-5	.	CASSLGAGGNQPQHF	TGTGCCAGCAGTTTGGGGGCAGGGGGCAATCAGCCCCAGCATTTT
14	once	TRBV7-9	TRBJ2-7	.	CASRTAGGGNEQYF	TGTGCCAGCAGAACAGCGGGTGGGGGGAACGAGCAGTACTTC
18	.	TRBV7-6	TRBJ2-3	TRBD2	CASSLARLAGGSGDTQYF	TGTGCCAGCAGCTTAGCGAGATTAGCGGGGGGATCGGGAGATACGCAGTATTTT
12	many	TRBV20-1	TRBJ1-1	.	CSALGAGTEAFF	TGCAGTGCCCTCGGGGCTGGCACTGAAGCTTTCTTT
14	many	TRBV28	TRBJ2-2	.	CASSSLGYTGELFF	TGTGCCAGCAGTTCTTTGGGGTACACCGGGGAGCTGTTTTTT
15	many	TRBV9	TRBJ2-7	TRBD2	CASSVGTSGYYEQYF	TGTGCCAGCAGCGTCGGGACTAGCGGATACTACGAGCAGTACTTC
15	many	TRBV5-1	TRBJ2-1	TRBD2	CASSPLAGSINEQFF	TGCGCCAGCAGCCCCCTAGCGGGAAGTATCAATGAGCAGTTCTTC
12	many	TRBV20-1	TRBJ2-7	TRBD2	CSALAGVLVQYF	TGCAGTGCTTTGGCGGGAGTTTTAGTGCAGTACTTC
15	few	TRBV2	TRBJ2-7	TRBD2	CASSESSGRAHEQYF	TGTGCCAGCAGTGAGAGTAGCGGGAGGGCCCACGAGCAGTACTTC